This entry features one TCR beta chain sequence. This clonotype has only a few counts. Its antigen is currently not known. Base qualities are not provided; no much larger clone lies one nucleotide away. The CDR3 numbers 10 residues from cysteine through phenylalanine. Just the 30-base CDR3 DNA is kept, in frame starting at base 1. The germline V gene encodes CDR1 LNHDA and CDR2 SQIVND (reference sequence). The junction shows trimming of 8 bases on V and 8 bases on J, plus 6 bases between the germline ends. This entry comes from a study of T cells after yellow fever vaccination (dated by TCRdb to the late 2010s). For context, the study as a whole: Libraries from fractions with low cell numbers were prepared with the SMART-Seq v4 Ultra Low Input RNA kit. The cohort comprised two healthy male donors, one aged 18 to 30 and one aged 30 to 40 years. Bulk PBMC replicates and cell subsets were isolated from blood drawn at multiple timepoints before and after both primary and secondary immunization. To follow T-cell clones before and after primary and booster YFV17D yellow fever vaccination, bulk TCR alpha and beta repertoires were sequenced over time. The research as a whole found: A small share of clonotypes was detected in both CD4 and CD8 compartments, with the overlap likely arising from convergent recombination. Because only a couple of donors were included in the study, the extent to which the findings can be generalized is limited. Because abundant contaminating clonotypes from the bulk population could be contained in FACS-sorted repertoires, computational filtering was required. After the booster, most clones that had expanded after primary vaccination were detected again (around 95% of CD4 and about 88% of CD8), suggesting broad maintenance of memory. The secondary T-cell response was found to be weaker but faster than the primary response, with a peak reached on day 5 rather than on day 15.

TCR cDNA was synthesized by 5'RACE template switching, through which a universal primer site and unique molecular identifiers were introduced. cDNA synthesis was primed from both the TCR alpha and TCR beta constant segments. Two PCR steps were used to amplify libraries, with sample barcodes and sequencing adapters being added in the second step. Sequencing of libraries was done on Illumina HiSeq 2500 (2x100 bp) or NovaSeq (2x150 bp). The paper's processing steps were these. Reads were demultiplexed and collapsed into UMI consensus sequences with MIGEC, and V(D)J alignment was performed with MiXCR. Vaccine-responding clonotypes were identified with edgeR using replicate PBMC samples, with FDR below 0.01 and a log2 fold change above 5 up to day 15 being required. CD4 or CD8 identity was assigned to each bulk clonotype according to whether the clonotype was present at higher abundance in the sequenced CD4 repertoire or the sequenced CD8 repertoire. TCRdb applied fastp at Q25 and MiXCR to the public reads, then kept only in-frame beta chains. Each CDR3 protein gets just one entry, which takes the most common genes and DNA from the rows behind it. It is TCRdb's table, rather than the study itself, that gives the V and J calls and clone size. The sample data list hundreds of thousands of distinct CDR3 sequences, and roughly 14% of these were observed just once. Over 11% of the sample is in the top ten clones.

The meaning of the sample's treatment or condition label: live attenuated yellow fever vaccine strain. Two biological replicates of bulk PBMCs were collected at each blood-draw timepoint. PBMCs were isolated from peripheral blood using a standard Ficoll-Paque protocol. TriZol was used to extract RNA from bulk PBMCs, from CD4 and CD8 fractions, and from dextramer-positive and dextramer-negative fractions. This clonotype originated in a man aged 30-40 years who received the YFV17D yellow fever vaccine. The chain joins TRBV19 to TRBJ2-2, with the identity of the D gene unclear. This sample comprised PBMCs, obtained on the day of the yellow fever booster vaccination. The CDR3 here reads CASGFGELFF. DNA sequence: TGTGCCAGTGGTTTTGGGGAGCTGTTTTTT.